This TCR beta chain was recorded in a study of cytomegalovirus exposure and HLA in healthy donors. PCR employed 60 Vbeta and 13 Jbeta primers. Sequencing used immunoSEQ multiplex PCR; TCRdb keeps in-frame clones, though not all of them. The sample's table shows some 70,000 clones. The V end was cut by 0 bases, the J end by 5 bases, with 14 bases between. CDR1 LGHNA and CDR2 YSLEER come from the germline V gene. The CDR3 totals 16 residues. This receptor was obtained from a female donor in good health and CMV-seropositive. This chain connects TRBV4-3 to TRBJ2-1, with D possibly being TRBD2 (6 bases). Sequencing input: PBMCs. CDR3 bases: TGCGCCAGCAGCCAAGATTCGTCTAGCGACGACAATGAGCAGTTCTTC. Its protein product is CASSQDSSSDDNEQFF.